Listed here is a single TCR beta chain. This clone was observed a few times. Its antigen is currently not known. Nothing much larger sits one base from this clone, and base qualities are not available. V lost 0 bases and J lost 5 bases; the stretch between them is 14 bases long. Its CDR3 holds 15 amino acids, cysteine through phenylalanine. Here the CDR3 DNA is all that survives: 45 bases in frame from base 1. The germline V gene specifies ENHRY as CDR1 and SYGVKD as CDR2. The sample belongs to a study of blood T cell repertoires in COVID-19 (dated by TCRdb to about 2020). Looking at the study overall: The collaborator samples originated in the United States, Italy and Spain and spanned the acute and convalescent phases of COVID-19. The material from the prospective study consisted of cDNA or gDNA derived from T cells, B-cell-depleted T cells, or PBMCs. Deeply sampled blood TCRbeta repertoires from subjects exposed to, actively infected with, or recovered from COVID-19 were included in the dataset. The repertoires were released in a freely available public database intended as a resource for research on the immune response to SARS-CoV-2. Samples were obtained from the ongoing ImmuneRACE study (first 160 participants) and from approximately 1,200 subjects provided by 6 global collaborators. A de-identified subject ID, COVID-19 status, age in years and sex were almost always included in the sample metadata. HLA class I and class II types, where available, came from metadata supplied by the sample provider rather than from assay-based typing. Study-level results and caveats: Clinical and demographic metadata were provided uncurated, with the amount varying by source and participant.

TCRbeta CDR3 regions were amplified from genomic DNA by means of the immunoSEQ Assay, a bias-controlled multiplex PCR. Regarding the original processing steps: Nucleated cell counts per sample were estimated from amplification of reference gene primers within the assay. Sequence reads were collapsed and filtered to measure the absolute abundance of every unique TCRbeta CDR3 rearrangement. For each sample, productive Simpson clonality was calculated as the square root of Simpson's diversity index over productive rearrangements. In its TCRdb copy, this immuneACCESS table keeps in-frame sequences only and misses some clones. Where compared with another copy, unresolved V genes explain less than half of these, and the others have no known cause. V, J and clone size are taken as reported in that table, and D and trimming were inferred from the DNA itself. This sample has 170,000 or so clones in its table, and about four fifths of those were observed once. The ten biggest clones cover 13% to 15% of the sample.

Collaborating institutions collected whole blood in K2EDTA tubes following their own protocols. For TCRbeta analysis, collaborators shipped samples in one of three forms: frozen whole blood, isolated PBMCs, or DNA extracted from either of those sample types. The chain employs TRBV10-3 and TRBJ2-7; 6 matching bases give a weak D call of TRBD2. This TCR was sampled from a man younger than 35 with active or convalescent COVID-19. Sequencing was done on a sample of peripheral blood. CDR3 region: CAISESGREVDEQYF. DNA sequence: TGTGCCATCAGTGAGTCGGGCAGGGAGGTTGACGAGCAGTACTTC.